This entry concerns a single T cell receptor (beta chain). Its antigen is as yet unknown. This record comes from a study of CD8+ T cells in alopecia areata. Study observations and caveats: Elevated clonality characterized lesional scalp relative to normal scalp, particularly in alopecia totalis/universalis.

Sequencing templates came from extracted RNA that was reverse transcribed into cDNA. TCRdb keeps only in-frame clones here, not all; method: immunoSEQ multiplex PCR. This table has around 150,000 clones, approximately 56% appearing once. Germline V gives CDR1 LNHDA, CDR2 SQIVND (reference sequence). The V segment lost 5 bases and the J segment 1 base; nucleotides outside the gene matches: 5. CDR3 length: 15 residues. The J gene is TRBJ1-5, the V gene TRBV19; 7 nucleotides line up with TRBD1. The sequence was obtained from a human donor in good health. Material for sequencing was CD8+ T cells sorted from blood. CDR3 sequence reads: CASSLTGNSNQPQHF. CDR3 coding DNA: TGTGCCAGTAGTTTGACAGGGAACAGCAATCAGCCCCAGCATTTT.